The entry below describes one T cell receptor beta chain. As yet, its antigen is unknown. This entry is derived from a study of T cell responses to AZD1222 COVID-19 vaccine. Study-level information: Recipients boosted at about 4 weeks or about 12 weeks are pooled. General study results and limits: Clonal diversity was possibly underestimated, and white British individuals and females predominated among donors. Baseline antibody screening turned up just a handful of seropositive AZD1222 recipients.

The germline gives CDR1 SQVTM, CDR2 ANQGSEA. CDR3 length: 14 residues. Trimming took off 4 bases at V and 1 base at J, with 13 bases between the two ends. Repertoires were generated with immunoSEQ multiplex PCR, while TCRdb's copy carries only in-frame clones and drops some. The table records 150,000 or so clones, 90% of them present only once. This receptor was identified in an adult in good health. The sample in question was peripheral blood, obtained on day 0 of AZD1222 vaccination. V is TRBV29-1 and J is TRBJ1-1, with D possibly being TRBD1 (6 bases). The CDR3 sequence is CSVATQGGNTEAFF. In DNA form, the CDR3 reads TGCAGCGTTGCCACACAGGGAGGGAACACTGAAGCTTTCTTT. Together with reference TRBV29-1 and TRBJ1-1, the CDR3 gives the full variable domain: SAVISQKPSRDICQRGTSLTIQCQVDSQVTMMFWYRQQPGQSLTLIATANQGSEATYESGFVIDKFPISRPNLTFSTLTVSNMSPEDSSIYLCSVATQGGNTEAFFGQGTRLTVV.